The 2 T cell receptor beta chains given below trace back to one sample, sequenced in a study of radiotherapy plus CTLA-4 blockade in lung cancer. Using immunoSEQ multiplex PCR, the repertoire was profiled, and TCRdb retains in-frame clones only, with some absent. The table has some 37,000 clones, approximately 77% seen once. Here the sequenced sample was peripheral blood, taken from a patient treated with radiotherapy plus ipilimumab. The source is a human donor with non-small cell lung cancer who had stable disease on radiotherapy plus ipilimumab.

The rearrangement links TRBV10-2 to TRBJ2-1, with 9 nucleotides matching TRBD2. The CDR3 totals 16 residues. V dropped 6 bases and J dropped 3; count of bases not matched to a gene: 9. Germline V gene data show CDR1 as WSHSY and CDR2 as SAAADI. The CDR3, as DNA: TGCGCCAGCAGGTCTAGCGGGGCGCTGGTCTACAATGAGCAGTTCTTC. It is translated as CASRSSGALVYNEQFF.

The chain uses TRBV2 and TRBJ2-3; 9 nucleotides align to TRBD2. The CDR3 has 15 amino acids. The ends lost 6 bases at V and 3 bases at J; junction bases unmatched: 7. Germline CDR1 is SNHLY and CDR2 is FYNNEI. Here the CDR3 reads CASSPRGGRTDTQYF. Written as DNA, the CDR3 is TGTGCCAGCAGCCCGCGGGGGGGCCGGACAGATACGCAGTATTTT.